This TCR beta chain was obtained from a study of shared clonotypes between healthy human individuals. TCRdb's copy holds only in-frame clones and misses some; the assay was immunoSEQ multiplex PCR. Of 780,000 or so clones in the sample, 55% to 75% are singletons; the top ten hold approximately 1.7%. This receptor was identified in a woman between 25 and 40 years old in good health. The source material was memory CD4+ T cells sorted from blood. Subset reported: CD45RA-negative fraction.

The CDR3 DNA follows: TGCAGTGTTTTAGGGAACGAGCAGTACTTC. Its protein product is CSVLGNEQYF. The chain carries TRBV20-1 and TRBJ2-7; D gene uncertain. Deletions cut 7 bases from V and 5 bases from J, with 9 bases between. From germline, CDR1 is DFQATT and CDR2 SNEGSKA (reference sequence). The CDR3 is 10 residues long.